The T cell receptor (beta chain) described here comes from a study of shared clonotypes between healthy human individuals. Study-wide results and caveats: The study found approximately 5% of naive CD4 clonotypes shared across several donors.

Profiled with immunoSEQ multiplex PCR; TCRdb holds only in-frame clones, not every one. The sample consists of some 2,500,000 clones, about 90% of them appearing once. J gave up 4 bases and V 8 bases, and 12 bases lay outside the gene matches. The CDR3 is made up of 15 amino acids. Germline V lookup: CDR1 MDHEN, CDR2 SYDVKM. Remarks on this clone: No antigen is known for it.

The chain employs TRBV28 and TRBJ1-1; 8 positions agree with TRBD1. Sequenced material: naive CD4+ T cells from PBMCs. Specified subset: CD45RA+ positively selected. The clonotype was recovered from a man between 18 and 29 years old in good health. Some clones in this sample may be carry-over from other donors' samples. The CDR3 DNA follows: TGTGCCAGCTGCAACCCCAGGGGGCCGGGCACTGAAGCTTTCTTT. It specifies CASCNPRGPGTEAFF.